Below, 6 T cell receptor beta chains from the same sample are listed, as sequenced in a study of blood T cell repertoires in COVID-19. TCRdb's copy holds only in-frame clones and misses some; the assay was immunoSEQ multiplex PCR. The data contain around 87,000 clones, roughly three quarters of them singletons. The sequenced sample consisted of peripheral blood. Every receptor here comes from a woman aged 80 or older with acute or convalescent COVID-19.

CDR3 amino acids: CASSPVAGRDEQFF. CDR3 sequence (DNA): TGTGCCAGCAGCCCGGTAGCGGGAAGGGATGAGCAGTTCTTC. V is TRBV7-9 and J is TRBJ2-1; 8 positions match TRBD2. Germline V CDR1 and CDR2: SEHNR, FQNEAQ (reference sequence). CDR3 length: 14 amino acids. Trimming removed 5 bases from V and 8 bases from J; junction bases left unmatched: 8.

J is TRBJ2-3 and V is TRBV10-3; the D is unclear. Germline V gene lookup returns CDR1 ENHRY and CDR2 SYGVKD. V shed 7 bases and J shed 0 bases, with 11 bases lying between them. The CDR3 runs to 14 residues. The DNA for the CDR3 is TGTGCCATCACCGAGTCGACAAGCACAGATACGCAGTATTTT. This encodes CAITESTSTDTQYF.

The CDR3 spells CASSKRGGNTEAFF. For the CDR3, the DNA is TGTGCCAGCAGCAAGAGGGGGGGGAACACTGAAGCTTTCTTT. V gene TRBV7-6 combines with J gene TRBJ1-1; D possibly corresponds to TRBD1 (6 bases). V lost 5 bases and J 1 base, leaving 11 bases between the germline ends. There are 14 residues in the CDR3. The germline V gene has CDR1 SGHVS and CDR2 FNYEAQ.

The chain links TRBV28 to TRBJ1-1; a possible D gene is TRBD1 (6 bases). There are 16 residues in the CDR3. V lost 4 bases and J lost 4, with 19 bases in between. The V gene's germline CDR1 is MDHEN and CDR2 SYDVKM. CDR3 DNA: TGTGCCAGCAGTTCCCCGAACCCCAGGGGTGGCACTGAAGCTTTCTTT. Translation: CASSSPNPRGGTEAFF.

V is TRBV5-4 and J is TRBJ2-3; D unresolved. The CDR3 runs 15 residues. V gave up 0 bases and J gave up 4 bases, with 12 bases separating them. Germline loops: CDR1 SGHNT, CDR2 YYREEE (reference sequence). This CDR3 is CASSLGLIAADTQYF. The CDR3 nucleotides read TGTGCCAGCAGCTTGGGACTCATCGCAGCAGATACGCAGTATTTT.

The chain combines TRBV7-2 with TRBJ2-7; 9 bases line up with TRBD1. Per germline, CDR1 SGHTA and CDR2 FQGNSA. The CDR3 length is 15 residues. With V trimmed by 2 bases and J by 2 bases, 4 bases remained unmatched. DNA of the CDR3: TGTGCCAGCAGCTTAACCGGGACAGGGACCTACGAGCAGTACTTC. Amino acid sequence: CASSLTGTGTYEQYF.